The source of this T cell receptor (beta chain) is a study of T cell responses to AZD1222 COVID-19 vaccine. Whole-study findings and limits: White British donors predominated, females outnumbered males, and clonal diversity was possibly underestimated. Vaccine-associated CD4 TCRs ranged over spike, dominating at 160-218 and 743-854.

To note about this clone: Its target is unknown.

The CDR3 covers 14 residues. V gave up 3 bases and J gave up 8 bases, with 16 bases separating them. CDR1 and CDR2 (germline): MNHEY, SMNVEV (reference sequence). TCRdb keeps only in-frame clones here, not all; method: immunoSEQ multiplex PCR. In the table there are some 130,000 clones, about 93% of which are singletons. The chain combines TRBV27 with TRBJ1-2; a weak D match, TRBD1 (5 bases). This specimen was peripheral blood, taken on day 0 of AZD1222 vaccination. The source of this sequence is an adult in good health. The CDR3 reads CASSFQGQGFGYTF. The CDR3 DNA follows: TGTGCCAGCAGTTTCCAAGGCCAGGGTTTCGGCTACACCTTC.